This T cell receptor (beta chain) emerged from a study of patients and donors after allogeneic stem cell transplantation. TCRdb fed the RT-PCR reads into MiXCR, producing one record per CDR3 protein. The sample carries 150,000 to 200,000 distinct CDR3 sequences, approximately 28% recorded once. The CDR3 consists of 12 residues. V gave up 0 bases and J gave up 4 bases, with 3 bases separating them. Germline loops: CDR1 ENHRY, CDR2 SYGVKD. This chain joins TRBV10-3 and TRBJ2-5; no definite D call. The receptor comes from a human donor who was either an allogeneic HSCT recipient or a stem cell or donor lymphocyte infusion donor (not recorded which). It is not recorded whose cells these are; they may come from a transplant donor. The sequenced sample was blood, either unsorted or a sorted T cell fraction (not recorded which). CDR3 sequence: CAISESSETQYF. The CDR3 DNA reads TGTGCCATCAGTGAGTCATCAGAGACCCAGTACTTC.